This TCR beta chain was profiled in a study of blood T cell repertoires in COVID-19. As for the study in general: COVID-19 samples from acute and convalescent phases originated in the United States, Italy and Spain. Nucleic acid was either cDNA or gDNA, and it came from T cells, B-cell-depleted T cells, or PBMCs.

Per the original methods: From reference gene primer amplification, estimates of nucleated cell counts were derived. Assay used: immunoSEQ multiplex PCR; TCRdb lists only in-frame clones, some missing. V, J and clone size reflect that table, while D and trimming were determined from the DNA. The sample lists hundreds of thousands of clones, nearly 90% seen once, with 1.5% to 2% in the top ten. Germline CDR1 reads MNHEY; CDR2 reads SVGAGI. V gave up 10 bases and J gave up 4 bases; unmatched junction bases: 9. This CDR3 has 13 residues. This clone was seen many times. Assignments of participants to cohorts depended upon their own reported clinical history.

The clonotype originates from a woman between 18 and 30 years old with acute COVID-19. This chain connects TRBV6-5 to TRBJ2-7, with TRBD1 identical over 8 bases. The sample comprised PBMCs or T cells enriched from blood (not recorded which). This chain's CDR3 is CATRRDRRYEQYF. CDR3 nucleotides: TGTGCCACGAGACGGGACAGGAGATACGAGCAGTACTTC.